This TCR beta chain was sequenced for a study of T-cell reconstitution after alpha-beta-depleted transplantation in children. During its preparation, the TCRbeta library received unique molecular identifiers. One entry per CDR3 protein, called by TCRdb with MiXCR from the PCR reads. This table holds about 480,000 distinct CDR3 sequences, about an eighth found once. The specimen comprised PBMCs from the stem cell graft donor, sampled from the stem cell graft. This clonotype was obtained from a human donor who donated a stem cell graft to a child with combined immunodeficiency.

The CDR3 nucleotides read TGTGCCAGCAGCGTTTTCGCTAGCGGCGCCTACGAGCAGTACTTC. It specifies CASSVFASGAYEQYF. The chain joins TRBV9 to TRBJ2-7, with 7 bases that match TRBD2. CDR3 length equals 15 residues. V was pared by 2 bases and J by 2 bases, with 7 bases of the junction left unmatched. CDR1 and CDR2 from the germline V gene are SGDLS and YYNGEE.